The entry below gives a single T cell receptor beta chain sequence along with its context. The CDR3 is 14 residues long. Germline CDR1 is MDHEN and CDR2 is SYDVKM. V lost 8 bases to trimming and J lost 3 bases; unmatched junction nucleotides: 4. The data were taken from a study of blood T cell repertoires in COVID-19. Study overall: Donors in the United States, Italy and Spain gave samples during acute or convalescent COVID-19. Sources were T cells, B-cell-depleted T cells, or PBMCs; the material itself was cDNA or gDNA.

Per the authors' pipeline: Estimated nucleated cell counts came from reference gene primer amplification. Repertoires were generated with immunoSEQ multiplex PCR, while TCRdb's copy carries only in-frame clones and drops some. From that table come the V and J calls and clone size; the DNA was used to work out D and trimming. Among approximately 58,000 clones listed, approximately 80% were seen once. The TCR comes from a man between 65 and 79 years old with active or convalescent COVID-19. Sequencing was carried out using peripheral blood. The chain uses TRBV28 and TRBJ2-2, with 9 bases that match TRBD1. The CDR3 region is CASGDRGYTGELFF. DNA of the CDR3: TGTGCCAGCGGCGACAGGGGGTACACCGGGGAGCTGTTTTTT. Filled out from reference TRBV28 and TRBJ2-2, the complete variable domain reads DVKVTQSSRYLVKRTGEKVFLECVQDMDHENMFWYRQDPGLGLRLIYFSYDVKMKEKGDIPEGYSVSREKKERFSLILESASTNQTSMYLCASGDRGYTGELFFGEGSRLTVL.